Shown below are 24 T cell receptor beta chains from a single sample sequenced in a study of post-analysis software for immune sequencing data. Overall study results and limits: With TRBV5-6, TRBV5-1 and TRBV20-1 included, about five TRBV segments were more frequent in patients than in controls.

Researchers reported that TCR beta cDNA libraries carried unique molecular identifiers. TCRdb recomputed calls from the PCR reads with MiXCR, one row per CDR3 protein. This table has approximately 770,000 distinct CDR3 sequences, just over 45% appearing once. Antigens for these TCRs are unknown. The source material was blood. These receptors were collected from a girl aged 10 to 17 with multiple sclerosis.

This chain uses TRBV11-2 with TRBJ1-2; TRBD1 agrees at 9 bases. This CDR3 is 18 amino acids long. Germline CDR1 is SGHAT and CDR2 is FQNNGV. V dropped 5 bases and J dropped 0; count of bases not matched to a gene: 13. The CDR3 sequence: CASSPLAGTGMPNYGYTF. The DNA for the CDR3 is TGTGCCAGCAGCCCCCTAGCCGGGACAGGGATGCCTAACTATGGCTACACCTTC.

This clonotype was observed a few times. The chain couples TRBV6-5 to TRBJ2-1, with TRBD1 as a possible D gene (5 bases). V gave up 0 bases and J gave up 6 bases, with 6 bases separating them. The CDR3 runs to 13 residues. Germline lookup yields CDR1 MNHEY and CDR2 SVGAGI. The CDR3 DNA reads TGTGCCAGCAGTTACTCGCAGGGCAATGAGCAGTTCTTC. Protein product: CASSYSQGNEQFF.

The genes are TRBV20-1 and TRBJ2-4; 10 positions match TRBD2. The end of the DNA aligns better with TRBJ2-7, so the J call may be wrong. The CDR3 is 18 residues long. The germline CDR1 and CDR2 sequences are DFQATT and SNEGSKA (reference sequence). The CDR3 nucleotides read TGCAGTGCTGGAGCCCCCTTGCAGTACAGCGGGAGGGCCCGCGAGCAGTACTTC. Its protein is CSAGAPLQYSGRAREQYF.

This chain uses TRBV5-6 with TRBJ2-1; 10 nucleotides match TRBD2. CDR3 length equals 14 residues. Germline V gene data show CDR1 as SGHDT and CDR2 as YYEEEE. With V trimmed by 4 bases and J by 4 bases, 2 bases remained unmatched. CDR3 in amino acids: CASSTGLAYNEQFF. CDR3 DNA: TGTGCCAGCAGCACGGGACTAGCGTACAATGAGCAGTTCTTC.

The chain has TRBV15 and TRBJ2-1; no definite D call. Germline V gene lookup returns CDR1 LNHNV and CDR2 YYDKDF (reference sequence). The CDR3 is 18 amino acids. Trimming pared 0 bases from V and 7 bases from J, leaving 22 bases between. The CDR3 spells CATSRDRVRISETNEQFF. Here the CDR3 DNA reads TGTGCCACCAGCAGAGATCGGGTTCGGATTTCCGAAACTAATGAGCAGTTCTTC.

This chain joins TRBV29-1 and TRBJ2-7, with TRBD1 identical over 9 bases. This CDR3 region has 15 residues. In germline, CDR1 is SQVTM, CDR2 ANQGSEA. Trimming cost V 6 bases and J 5 bases; bases outside gene matches: 14. The CDR3 is CSVGGVGQGYDEQYF. In nucleotides, the CDR3 is TGCAGCGTCGGGGGTGTAGGACAGGGGTACGACGAGCAGTACTTC.

The chain couples TRBV5-1 to TRBJ2-7; 8 bases line up with TRBD1. V lost 2 bases to trimming and J lost 5 bases; unmatched junction nucleotides: 6. The CDR3 spans 14 residues. Germline CDR1 reads SGHRS; CDR2 reads YFSETQ. CDR3 amino acids: CASSFWQGAHEQYF. CDR3 sequence (DNA): TGCGCCAGCAGCTTCTGGCAGGGGGCCCACGAGCAGTACTTC.

The chain is built from TRBV7-9 and TRBJ2-5; weak D call: TRBD1 (6 bases). CDR3 size: 12 residues. The germline gives CDR1 SEHNR, CDR2 FQNEAQ (reference sequence). The germline V and J ends were trimmed by 6 bases and 5 bases, with 10 bases remaining between them. The CDR3 sequence: CASSGTTETQYF. In DNA form, the CDR3 reads TGTGCCAGCAGTGGGACAACGGAGACCCAGTACTTC.

The CDR3 sequence is CASSPSTDSGNQPQHF. The CDR3 region has the DNA TGCGCCAGCAGCCCCTCGACAGATAGTGGCAATCAGCCCCAGCATTTT. The rearrangement joins TRBV5-1 to TRBJ1-5; a possible D gene is TRBD1 (5 bases). CDR3 length: 16 residues. Per the germline V gene, CDR1 is SGHRS and CDR2 is YFSETQ. V lost 4 bases and J lost 2, with 16 bases in between. Full variable domain (rest looked up from reference TRBV5-1 and TRBJ1-5): KAGVTQTPRYLIKTRGQQVTLSCSPISGHRSVSWYQQTPGQGLQFLFEYFSETQRNKGNFPGRFSGRQFSNSRSEMNVSTLELGDSALYLCASSPSTDSGNQPQHFGDGTRLSIL.

The chain links TRBV11-3 to TRBJ2-1; TRBD2 matches at 12 bases. Trimming at V came to 5 bases and at J to 8 bases, leaving 7 bases not matched to a gene. The CDR3 extends over 15 amino acids. The germline gives CDR1 SGHNT, CDR2 YENEEA. The CDR3 sequence: CASSLWTSGIDEQFF. CDR3 coding DNA: TGTGCCAGCAGCCTGTGGACTAGCGGGATAGATGAGCAGTTCTTC.

The chain links TRBV15 to TRBJ1-5; D remains ambiguous. V dropped 0 bases and J dropped 7 bases, with 7 bases sitting between them. This CDR3 has 13 residues. Germline-derived CDR1 and CDR2 are LNHNV and YYDKDF (reference sequence). The CDR3, as DNA: TGTGCCACCAGCAGAGACCGGGAACAGCCCCAGCATTTT. Translating it yields CATSRDREQPQHF.

This clonotype was counted a few times. The V gene is TRBV12-3 or TRBV12-4, the J gene TRBJ1-4, with a tentative D call TRBD1 (5 bases). Deletions cut 5 bases from V and 6 bases from J, with 7 bases between. The CDR3 is made up of 12 amino acids. Here the CDR3 reads CASSGGDEKLFF. In DNA, the CDR3 is TGTGCCAGCAGTGGAGGGGATGAAAAACTGTTTTTT.

The chain is built from TRBV7-9 and TRBJ2-7; D might be TRBD1 (6 bases). Germline V gene sequence: CDR1 SEHNR, CDR2 FQNEAQ (reference sequence). Deletions cut 5 bases from V and 7 bases from J, with 21 bases between. CDR3 length equals 15 residues. CDR3 sequence (DNA): TGTGCCAGCAGCCAGGGGCAGCTTTCCTACAATGAGCAGTACTTC. This gives the protein CASSQGQLSYNEQYF. Supplemented by reference TRBV7-9 and TRBJ2-7, the full variable domain reads DTGVSQNPRHKITKRGQNVTFRCDPISEHNRLYWYRQTLGQGPEFLTYFQNEAQLEKSRLLSDRFSAERPKGSFSTLEIQRTEQGDSAMYLCASSQGQLSYNEQYFGPGTRLTVT.

V is TRBV6-5 and J is TRBJ2-7; D remains ambiguous. Germline V gene sequence: CDR1 MNHEY, CDR2 SVGAGI. With 0 bases removed from V and 5 bases from J, the gap between germline ends came to 14 bases. CDR3 length equals 15 residues. CDR3 bases: TGTGCCAGCAGTTACTCACCCTACACGAATGACGAGCAGTACTTC. Its protein product is CASSYSPYTNDEQYF.

The rearrangement links TRBV7-2 to TRBJ2-7, with TRBD1 as a possible D gene (6 bases). This CDR3 region has 14 residues. V was trimmed by 4 bases and J by 0 bases, leaving 10 bases between them. CDR1 is SGHTA, CDR2 FQGNSA, per germline. CDR3 nucleotides: TGTGCCAGCAGCTACCAGGGGACCTCCTACGAGCAGTACTTC. Residues: CASSYQGTSYEQYF.

This clonotype appeared a single time. The chain combines TRBV20-1 with TRBJ1-2, with D perhaps matching TRBD1 (6 bases). Trimming took 4 bases from V and 6 from J, leaving 12 bases between them. Germline CDR1 is DFQATT and CDR2 is SNEGSKA (reference sequence). The CDR3 loop spans 12 amino acids. CDR3 nucleotides: TGCAGTGCTACGGGGGGGCGTGATGGCTACACCTTC. Encoded protein: CSATGGRDGYTF.

The table lists this clonotype with a few counts. The gene calls are TRBV20-1 and TRBJ2-1; D uncertain. V lost 0 bases and J lost 8, with 5 bases in between. The CDR3 runs 11 residues. Germline values: CDR1 DFQATT, CDR2 SNEGSKA (reference sequence). The CDR3 loop is CSARDSHEQFF. For the CDR3, the DNA is TGCAGTGCTAGAGATTCCCATGAGCAGTTCTTC.

The chain recombines TRBV6-1 with TRBJ2-1; unclear D gene. Trimming took off 6 bases at V and 4 bases at J, with 7 bases between the two ends. This CDR3 has 12 amino acids. Per the germline V gene, CDR1 is MNHNS and CDR2 is SASEGT. The CDR3 DNA reads as TGTGCCAGCAGAGCTGTTTACAATGAGCAGTTCTTC. It yields the protein CASRAVYNEQFF.

Comment on this clonotype: A read error may account for a junction end that differs from germline. The chain joins TRBV18 to TRBJ1-1, with D unresolved. CDR1 is KGHSH and CDR2 is LQKENI in the germline V gene. This CDR3 is built from 16 residues. CDR3 in DNA: TGTGCCAGCTCACCACTCCCCACGTCTAAGAACACTGAGGCTTTCTTT. As protein: CASSPLPTSKNTEAFF.

The gene calls are TRBV28 and TRBJ1-2; D call uncertain. CDR1 and CDR2 from the germline V gene are MDHEN and SYDVKM. The CDR3 spans 11 residues. Deletions cut 8 bases from V and 5 bases from J, with 9 bases between. In nucleotides, the CDR3 is TGTGCCAGCGGTCCGAGTTATGGCTACACCTTC. It codes for CASGPSYGYTF.

This chain links TRBV7-9 with TRBJ2-1; perhaps TRBD2 as D (5 bases). There are 16 residues in the CDR3. The V gene's germline CDR1 is SEHNR and CDR2 FQNEAQ (reference sequence). V dropped 2 bases and J dropped 9 bases, with 20 bases sitting between them. Here the CDR3 reads CASSLIERHPEGEQFF. CDR3 coding DNA: TGTGCCAGCAGCTTAATTGAGCGGCACCCTGAGGGTGAGCAGTTCTTC. Based on the CDR3 plus reference TRBV7-9 and TRBJ2-1, the full variable domain is DTGVSQNPRHKITKRGQNVTFRCDPISEHNRLYWYRQTLGQGPEFLTYFQNEAQLEKSRLLSDRFSAERPKGSFSTLEIQRTEQGDSAMYLCASSLIERHPEGEQFFGPGTRLTVL.

CDR3 sequence (DNA): TGTGCCAGCAGCCTCGGGACAGGGTCCCTAGCGGAGGGAGATACGCAGTATTTT. It translates to CASSLGTGSLAEGDTQYF. The V call is TRBV28, the J call TRBJ2-3, with 9 bases fitting TRBD1. The CDR3 consists of 18 residues. V shed 6 bases and J 5 bases; nucleotides not matched to a gene: 18. The germline CDR1 and CDR2 sequences are MDHEN and SYDVKM.

This chain links TRBV7-9 with TRBJ2-5, with no clear D. Trimming took 4 bases from V and 2 from J, leaving 8 bases between them. Germline values: CDR1 SEHNR, CDR2 FQNEAQ (reference sequence). The CDR3 length is 13 residues. CDR3 sequence (DNA): TGTGCCAGCAGCTCGACACAGCAAGAGACCCAGTACTTC. Translated, it gives CASSSTQQETQYF.

This rearrangement joins TRBV20-1 to TRBJ2-3, with 8 bases that match TRBD2. With V trimmed by 6 bases and J by 0 bases, 5 bases remained unmatched. This CDR3 spans 14 amino acids. Per the germline V gene, CDR1 is DFQATT and CDR2 is SNEGSKA (reference sequence). CDR3 region: CSANSGASTDTQYF. The CDR3 DNA is TGCAGTGCAAATAGCGGGGCCAGCACAGATACGCAGTATTTT.